The 25 T cell receptor beta chains presented below share a single source sample, sequenced in a study of cytomegalovirus exposure and HLA in healthy donors. Sequenced by immunoSEQ multiplex PCR; TCRdb stores in-frame clones only, minus some. The sample lists some 140,000 clones, 86% seen once, with about 2.2% in the top ten. Sequencing was done on a sample of PBMCs. The receptor set was obtained from a human donor in good health.

V and J are TRBV7-9 and TRBJ2-1; TRBD1 matches at 7 bases. V was pared by 3 bases and J by 6 bases, with 8 bases of the junction left unmatched. This CDR3 spans 15 amino acids. Germline assignment: CDR1 SEHNR and CDR2 FQNEAQ (reference sequence). The CDR3: CASSLRGPSGNEQFF. CDR3 nucleotide sequence: TGTGCCAGCAGCTTGAGGGGGCCATCCGGCAATGAGCAGTTCTTC.

The chain joins TRBV30 to TRBJ1-1; a weak D match, TRBD1 (5 bases). Per germline, CDR1 GTSNPN and CDR2 SVGIG (reference sequence). The CDR3 covers 13 residues. V gave up 2 bases and J gave up 6 bases, with 13 bases separating them. In DNA form, the CDR3 reads TGTGCCTGGAGTCGTTTCAGGGCTGCTGAAGCTTTCTTT. Residues: CAWSRFRAAEAFF.

The chain recombines TRBV5-1 with TRBJ2-7; TRBD1 agrees at 10 bases. V was pared by 2 bases and J by 5 bases, with 7 bases of the junction left unmatched. Per germline, CDR1 SGHRS and CDR2 YFSETQ. The CDR3 is 15 residues long. CDR3 bases: TGCGCCAGCAGCTTCAATTGGGACAGGGGCGACGAGCAGTACTTC. Translated: CASSFNWDRGDEQYF.

The J gene is TRBJ2-7, the V gene TRBV28, with TRBD2 identical over 10 bases. The CDR3 covers 16 residues. V lost 6 bases and J lost 0; bases outside the gene matches: 8. The germline V gene encodes CDR1 MDHEN and CDR2 SYDVKM. CDR3 region: CASSLPGTSDSYEQYF. The CDR3, as DNA: TGTGCCAGCAGCCTTCCCGGGACTAGCGACTCCTACGAGCAGTACTTC.

The V gene is TRBV30, the J gene TRBJ1-5; 7 bases fit TRBD1. Per germline, CDR1 GTSNPN and CDR2 SVGIG (reference sequence). With V trimmed by 3 bases and J by 3 bases, 5 bases remained unmatched. The CDR3 loop spans 14 amino acids. The DNA for the CDR3 is TGTGCCTGGAGCAACGACAGGGCCAATCAGCCCCAGCATTTT. It encodes CAWSNDRANQPQHF.

This clone has only one observation. The CDR3 DNA is TGTGCCAGCAGCCAAGGCCCGGGTTCAGATACGCAGTATTTT. Translating it yields CASSQGPGSDTQYF. This rearrangement joins TRBV4-2 to TRBJ2-3; D is unclear. CDR1 is LGHNA, CDR2 YNFKEQ, per germline. This CDR3 region has 14 residues. V lost 1 base, J lost 4 bases, and 9 bases lay in between.

Only a few counts were recorded for this clone. V gene TRBV12-5 combines with J gene TRBJ2-7; no definite D call. The CDR3 consists of 14 residues. CDR1 is LGHNT and CDR2 is FRNRAP in the germline V gene. V lost 6 bases and J lost 1, with 13 bases in between. CDR3: CASGLAGSSYEQYF. CDR3 bases: TGTGCTAGTGGGCTGGCTGGCAGTTCCTACGAGCAGTACTTC.

This clone was counted a few times. This chain uses TRBV29-1 with TRBJ2-5, with 10 bases aligning to TRBD2. The CDR3 sequence is 16 residues long. From germline, CDR1 is SQVTM and CDR2 ANQGSEA. V was clipped by 1 base and J by 2 bases; unmatched bases: 7. The chain's CDR3 is CSVEGLAGESQETQYF. The CDR3 coding sequence is TGCAGCGTTGAAGGTCTAGCGGGAGAAAGTCAAGAGACCCAGTACTTC.

The chain links TRBV6-5 to TRBJ1-2; a weak D match, TRBD1 (6 bases). Trimming removed 4 bases at V and 5 bases at J, with 11 bases between. The CDR3 is 13 residues long. In germline, CDR1 is MNHEY, CDR2 SVGAGI. The CDR3 protein is CASSSDSVYGYTF. The CDR3 coding sequence is TGTGCCAGCAGTTCGGACAGCGTGTATGGCTACACCTTC.

V is TRBV7-9 and J is TRBJ1-5; D remains unclear. V lost 1 base and J lost 0, with 7 bases in between. CDR3 size: 15 residues. Germline V gives CDR1 SEHNR, CDR2 FQNEAQ (reference sequence). The CDR3 coding sequence is TGTGCCAGCAGCTTAGGGGAGTATAGCAATCAGCCCCAGCATTTT. Its protein product is CASSLGEYSNQPQHF.

V gene TRBV6-5 combines with J gene TRBJ1-2, with D uncertain. V was shortened by 5 bases and J by 4 bases, with 14 bases between the two germline ends. From germline, CDR1 is MNHEY and CDR2 SVGAGI. The CDR3 loop spans 14 amino acids. The CDR3 here is CASSRVGIGYGYTF. The CDR3 nucleotides are TGTGCCAGCAGTCGGGTCGGGATAGGCTATGGCTACACCTTC.

The chain carries TRBV6-5 and TRBJ1-2; TRBD1 is a possible D gene (6 bases). Germline lookup yields CDR1 MNHEY and CDR2 SVGAGI. The CDR3 is 14 residues long. V shed 5 bases and J shed 7 bases, with 17 bases lying between them. The CDR3 nucleotides read TGTGCCAGCAGTCGCGGAAAACAGGGTCCTGGCTACACCTTC. Translating it yields CASSRGKQGPGYTF.

This clone is a singleton in its sample. CDR3 protein: CASSPGQHYGYTF. The CDR3 nucleotides read TGTGCCAGCAGCCCGGGACAGCACTATGGCTACACCTTC. The chain uses TRBV7-8 and TRBJ1-2; 7 nucleotides match TRBD1. Germline values: CDR1 SGHVS, CDR2 FQNEAQ. This CDR3 is built from 13 residues. Germline trimming cut 5 bases from V and 3 bases from J; bases unmatched to any gene: 3.

The chain links TRBV6-5 to TRBJ1-1, with TRBD1 matching over 7 bases. The CDR3 sequence is 14 residues long. V was clipped by 5 bases and J by 4 bases; unmatched bases: 7. The V gene's germline CDR1 is MNHEY and CDR2 SVGAGI. CDR3 DNA: TGTGCCAGCAGTCCACGACAGGGCTCCACTGAAGCTTTCTTT. This translates into CASSPRQGSTEAFF.

V is TRBV19 and J is TRBJ1-1; 8 positions match TRBD1. V lost 3 bases to trimming and J lost 9 bases; unmatched junction nucleotides: 3. Per germline, CDR1 LNHDA and CDR2 SQIVND (reference sequence). This CDR3 is 12 amino acids long. DNA for the CDR3: TGTGCCAGTAGTATCCGGACAGGGCAAGCTTTCTTT. Its protein is CASSIRTGQAFF.

The rearrangement uses TRBV5-1 and TRBJ2-5; D might be TRBD2 (7 bases). The germline gives CDR1 SGHRS, CDR2 YFSETQ. V was trimmed by 0 bases and J by 5 bases, leaving 11 bases between them. This CDR3 is built from 14 residues. This CDR3 reads CASSLVGGVETQYF. The CDR3 bases are TGCGCCAGCAGCTTGGTAGGGGGGGTGGAGACCCAGTACTTC.

This clone has just one count. The gene calls are TRBV7-9 and TRBJ2-1, with 9 bases that match TRBD2. CDR3 length equals 15 residues. V dropped 1 base and J dropped 5; count of bases not matched to a gene: 3. Germline-derived CDR1 and CDR2 are SEHNR and FQNEAQ (reference sequence). The DNA of the CDR3 is TGTGCCAGCAGCTTAGTAGCGGGAGTGAACAATGAGCAGTTCTTC. Amino acid sequence: CASSLVAGVNNEQFF.

The V gene is TRBV19, the J gene TRBJ1-2; 10 bases are a match to TRBD1. CDR1 and CDR2 from the germline V gene are LNHDA and SQIVND (reference sequence). J lost 8 bases, V lost 7 bases, and 13 bases had no gene match. The CDR3 is made up of 15 amino acids. CDR3 bases: TGTGCCAGTATGGCGCTGGGACAGGGGATCTTAGGCTACACCTTC. Residues: CASMALGQGILGYTF.

V gene TRBV11-2 combines with J gene TRBJ2-1; 12 nucleotides match TRBD2. CDR1 is SGHAT and CDR2 is FQNNGV in the germline V gene. The CDR3 runs 19 residues. The V and J ends lost 0 bases and 8 bases, in that order; junction bases with no gene match: 14. The CDR3 sequence: CASSLEVRKNPSGRDEQFF. DNA for the CDR3: TGTGCCAGCAGCTTAGAAGTCAGAAAGAATCCTAGCGGGAGGGATGAGCAGTTCTTC.

For the CDR3, the DNA is TGTGCCAGCAGTTACCAGGGGTCAAACACTGAAGCTTTCTTT. Translated, it gives CASSYQGSNTEAFF. The J gene is TRBJ1-1, the V gene TRBV27; tentative D call: TRBD1 (6 bases). Germline V CDR1 and CDR2: MNHEY, SMNVEV (reference sequence). The CDR3 has 14 residues. The ends were cut back, 4 bases at V and 2 bases at J, with 11 bases in the middle.

This clone has a count of ten or more. V and J are TRBV27 and TRBJ1-1; D uncertain. Germline values: CDR1 MNHEY, CDR2 SMNVEV (reference sequence). Trimming removed 1 base at V and 6 bases at J, with 12 bases between. This CDR3 is 14 amino acids long. The CDR3 DNA sequence: TGTGCCAGCAGTTTATTAAAGCATAACGCTGAAGCTTTCTTT. Translation: CASSLLKHNAEAFF.

This clone was recorded once. The V gene is TRBV4-3, the J gene TRBJ1-2; 10 positions agree with TRBD1. After removal of 3 bases from V and 4 bases from J, the junction contained 11 bases not matched to a gene. Germline assignment: CDR1 LGHNA and CDR2 YSLEER. This CDR3 is built from 17 residues. The CDR3 sequence is CASSQSGTGARSYGYTF. CDR3 sequence (DNA): TGCGCCAGCAGCCAGTCCGGGACAGGGGCCCGGAGCTATGGCTACACCTTC.

V is TRBV4-1 and J is TRBJ1-2, with 8 bases that match TRBD1. J gave up 6 bases and V 2 bases, and 8 bases lay outside the gene matches. The germline gives CDR1 MGHRA, CDR2 YSYEKL. This CDR3 has 15 residues. For the CDR3, the DNA is TGCGCCAGCAGCCAAAGCCGGGACAGGATGGATGGCTACACCTTC. It is translated as CASSQSRDRMDGYTF.

The rearrangement uses TRBV7-9 and TRBJ1-1, with D possibly matching TRBD1 (6 bases). Germline lookup yields CDR1 SEHNR and CDR2 FQNEAQ (reference sequence). The CDR3 totals 14 residues. Trimming pared 3 bases from V and 6 bases from J, leaving 14 bases between. CDR3 nucleotide sequence: TGTGCCAGCAGCTTGGACAGATACGAGTCTGAAGCTTTCTTT. This encodes CASSLDRYESEAFF. Based on the CDR3 plus reference TRBV7-9 and TRBJ1-1, the full variable domain is DTGVSQNPRHKITKRGQNVTFRCDPISEHNRLYWYRQTLGQGPEFLTYFQNEAQLEKSRLLSDRFSAERPKGSFSTLEIQRTEQGDSAMYLCASSLDRYESEAFFGQGTRLTVV.

The chain combines TRBV6-1 with TRBJ2-5, with 7 bases fitting TRBD2. V lost 7 bases to trimming and J lost 4 bases; unmatched junction nucleotides: 12. This CDR3 comprises 15 residues. Germline V gene data show CDR1 as MNHNS and CDR2 as SASEGT. The DNA of the CDR3 is TGTGCCAGCAATAAGGGAGGGGTGGGAGGAGAGACCCAGTACTTC. This translates into CASNKGGVGGETQYF.